A single sample gave rise to the 25 T cell receptor beta chains below, sequenced in a study of T cell changes during pregnancy in multiple sclerosis. The data were produced by immunoSEQ multiplex PCR, yet TCRdb's version contains in-frame clones alone and is incomplete. The data show tens of thousands of clones, around 92% seen once. Sequences were derived from peripheral blood, sampled after pregnancy. These receptor sequences come from a female donor in good health, enrolled as a control in a pregnancy study.

CDR3 in amino acids: CATSRDYETGGIEQFF. In DNA form, the CDR3 reads TGTGCCACCAGCAGAGATTACGAGACAGGGGGGATTGAGCAGTTCTTC. This chain connects TRBV15 to TRBJ2-1; 9 bases fit TRBD1. The CDR3 length is 16 residues. Germline-derived CDR1 and CDR2 are LNHNV and YYDKDF (reference sequence). The V and J ends lost 0 bases and 9 bases, in that order; junction bases with no gene match: 9.

The chain carries TRBV15 and TRBJ2-5, with TRBD2 identical over 7 bases. Germline V gene lookup returns CDR1 LNHNV and CDR2 YYDKDF (reference sequence). The CDR3 is 17 residues long. The J segment lost 4 bases and the V segment lost 5 bases, leaving 16 bases of the junction unmatched. CDR3 residues: CATSSGGLAAPLETQYF. In nucleotides, the CDR3 is TGTGCCACCAGCTCCGGTGGGCTAGCGGCTCCCCTAGAGACCCAGTACTTC.

This rearrangement joins TRBV2 to TRBJ2-3; 8 nucleotides match TRBD1. The trim removed 3 bases at V and 5 bases at J, leaving 10 bases unmatched. Looked up from germline, CDR1 is SNHLY and CDR2 is FYNNEI. The CDR3 runs 16 residues. The CDR3 nucleotides are TGTGCCAGCAGTGAGAGAAATCAGGGGGCGCGAGATACGCAGTATTTT. It yields the protein CASSERNQGARDTQYF.

The chain is built from TRBV7-9 and TRBJ1-5; no clear D. This CDR3 region has 15 residues. V shed 1 base and J shed 3 bases, with 10 bases lying between them. CDR1 is SEHNR, CDR2 FQNEAQ, per germline (reference sequence). As DNA, the CDR3 is TGTGCCAGCAGCTTAGATGGCAGATTCAATCAGCCCCAGCATTTT. Its protein is CASSLDGRFNQPQHF.

The CDR3 here is CAWSAGGLNQPQHF. CDR3 DNA: TGTGCCTGGAGTGCCGGGGGGCTTAATCAGCCCCAGCATTTT. V gene TRBV30 combines with J gene TRBJ1-5, with D maybe TRBD1 (6 bases). Germline V gene data show CDR1 as GTSNPN and CDR2 as SVGIG (reference sequence). There are 14 residues in the CDR3. Trimming took off 1 base at V and 4 bases at J, with 11 bases between the two ends.

V is TRBV4-2 and J is TRBJ1-1; 8 bases agree with TRBD1. Germline V gene sequence: CDR1 LGHNA, CDR2 YNFKEQ. The V and J ends lost 4 bases and 1 base, in that order; junction bases with no gene match: 2. The CDR3 is made up of 14 amino acids. CDR3 region: CASSPRGRNTEAFF. DNA for the CDR3: TGTGCCAGCAGCCCCAGGGGGCGGAACACTGAAGCTTTCTTT.

A note on this clone: A junction end diverges from the germline sequence, so it may reflect a read error. The chain couples TRBV5-6 to TRBJ2-2, with 16 bases matching TRBD2. Germline V gene sequence: CDR1 SGHDT, CDR2 YYEEEE. The CDR3 spans 17 residues. CDR3 residues: CASRLGLAGGHTGELFF. CDR3 nucleotides: TGTGCCAGCAGATTGGGACTAGCGGGGGGGCACACCGGGGAGCTGTTTTTT.

V is TRBV11-1 and J is TRBJ2-7; D might be TRBD2 (7 bases). Germline V CDR1 and CDR2: SGHAT, FQDESV (reference sequence). The CDR3 is made up of 16 amino acids. V dropped 5 bases and J dropped 0 bases, with 17 bases sitting between them. CDR3 residues: CASSLDRGGGSYEQYF. For the CDR3, the DNA is TGTGCCAGCAGCCTAGACCGGGGAGGGGGCTCCTACGAGCAGTACTTC.

This chain links TRBV5-4 with TRBJ1-2; TRBD1 might be the D (5 bases). V was cut by 5 bases and J by 6 bases, with 14 bases left in between. The CDR3 covers 13 residues. Germline CDR1 and CDR2: SGHNT and YYREEE (reference sequence). The CDR3 here is CASSRGEANGYTF. CDR3 coding DNA: TGTGCCAGCAGTCGAGGGGAGGCGAATGGCTACACCTTC.

This clone was counted a few times. The chain carries TRBV4-3 and TRBJ1-2, with a tentative D call TRBD1 (5 bases). The CDR3 is 14 residues long. Per the germline V gene, CDR1 is LGHNA and CDR2 is YSLEER. V was clipped by 0 bases and J by 8 bases, with 13 bases between them. The CDR3 protein is CASSQDNQGRGYTF. In DNA, the CDR3 is TGCGCCAGCAGCCAAGATAACCAGGGAAGAGGCTACACCTTC.

V usage is TRBV30 and J usage is TRBJ2-3; D might be TRBD2 (5 bases). The CDR3 runs to 16 residues. V lost 5 bases and J 0 bases, leaving 18 bases between the germline ends. The germline CDR1 and CDR2 sequences are GTSNPN and SVGIG (reference sequence). As DNA, the CDR3 is TGTGCCTGGTCTACGGGGTCGGATTTTAGCACAGATACGCAGTATTTT. This translates into CAWSTGSDFSTDTQYF.

This chain uses TRBV18 with TRBJ2-3, with D unresolved. Germline values: CDR1 KGHSH, CDR2 LQKENI. This CDR3 is 13 amino acids long. V was shortened by 6 bases and J by 6 bases, with 13 bases between the two germline ends. CDR3 amino acids: CASSLILRDTQYF. The CDR3 region has the DNA TGTGCCAGCTCCTTAATCCTACGGGATACGCAGTATTTT.

The chain has TRBV30 and TRBJ2-5, with 8 bases aligning to TRBD2. The junction had 10 bases not matched to a gene; V was cut back by 0 bases and J by 4 bases. Germline V gives CDR1 GTSNPN, CDR2 SVGIG (reference sequence). The CDR3 length is 16 residues. The CDR3 spells CAWSVQISGGGETQYF. CDR3 nucleotide sequence: TGTGCCTGGAGTGTACAGATATCGGGAGGGGGAGAGACCCAGTACTTC. Variable domain in full (rest from reference TRBV30 and TRBJ2-5): SQTIHQWPATLVQPVGSPLSLECTVEGTSNPNLYWYRQAAGRGLQLLFYSVGIGQISSEVPQNLSASRPQDRQFILSSKKLLLSDSGFYLCAWSVQISGGGETQYFGPGTRLLVL.

The chain joins TRBV5-4 to TRBJ2-1, with 7 bases identical to TRBD2. V was pared by 5 bases and J by 3 bases, with 11 bases of the junction left unmatched. The CDR3 is 16 residues long. CDR1 and CDR2 (germline): SGHNT, YYREEE (reference sequence). Here the CDR3 DNA reads TGTGCCAGCAGTCCCCTCACGGGGGGAATCTACAATGAGCAGTTCTTC. This sequence encodes CASSPLTGGIYNEQFF.

About this clone itself: Other nucleotide sequences from this sample produce the same CDR3. The chain employs TRBV6-5 and TRBJ2-7, with 7 nucleotides matching TRBD2. The CDR3 loop spans 14 amino acids. The germline gives CDR1 MNHEY, CDR2 SVGAGI. Trimming took 7 bases from V and 7 from J; bases not matched to a gene: 13. Here the CDR3 DNA reads TGTGCCAGCACTTCTAGCGGCCGGGGAGGGGAGCAGTACTTC. This codes for CASTSSGRGGEQYF.

The V and J genes are TRBV29-1 and TRBJ1-1, with 8 nucleotides matching TRBD1. Germline CDR1 is SQVTM and CDR2 is ANQGSEA. The CDR3 covers 17 residues. The CDR3 reads CSGLGLIQGVRSTEAFF. DNA of the CDR3: TGCAGTGGCCTGGGCTTGATACAGGGGGTGAGGAGCACTGAAGCTTTCTTT.

J is TRBJ1-4 and V is TRBV27, with 7 bases identical to TRBD1. V trimming: 5 bases; J trimming: 7 bases; junction bases outside the gene matches: 10. Germline-derived CDR1 and CDR2 are MNHEY and SMNVEV (reference sequence). This CDR3 region has 15 residues. The CDR3 nucleotides read TGTGCCAGCAGTCCGCAGACAGGGTCGGGTGAAAAACTGTTTTTT. It yields the protein CASSPQTGSGEKLFF.

The rearrangement uses TRBV27 and TRBJ2-7; D may be TRBD1 (6 bases). The length of the CDR3 is 15 residues. Trimming shortened V by 5 bases and J by 0 bases, and 14 bases separated the two germline ends. CDR1 and CDR2 (germline): MNHEY, SMNVEV (reference sequence). The CDR3 loop is CASSPRTESSYEQYF. CDR3 bases: TGTGCCAGCAGTCCCCGGACAGAAAGCTCCTACGAGCAGTACTTC.

V and J are TRBV9 and TRBJ1-3; 7 bases are a match to TRBD1. Looked up from germline, CDR1 is SGDLS and CDR2 is YYNGEE. The CDR3 contains 17 residues. V lost 3 bases to trimming and J lost 0 bases; unmatched junction nucleotides: 9. The CDR3 bases are TGTGCCAGCAGCGAATCTCCGGGACAGACCTCTGGAAACACCATATATTTT. Protein: CASSESPGQTSGNTIYF.

This sequence joins TRBV11-1 and TRBJ1-3, with unresolved D. Germline loops: CDR1 SGHAT, CDR2 FQDESV (reference sequence). V was pared by 2 bases and J by 4 bases, with 6 bases between. The CDR3 loop spans 13 amino acids. Here the CDR3 DNA reads TGTGCCAGCAGCTTAAGAACAGGAAACACCATATATTTT. Translated: CASSLRTGNTIYF.

This chain connects TRBV7-2 to TRBJ1-1; D remains ambiguous. This CDR3 is built from 15 residues. Trimming stripped 6 bases from V and 7 bases from J, with 21 bases between. Germline V gene sequence: CDR1 SGHTA, CDR2 FQGNSA. The CDR3 is CASSPGTNWDGEAFF. The CDR3 DNA is TGTGCCAGCAGTCCGGGAACCAATTGGGATGGTGAAGCTTTCTTT.

The chain has TRBV9 and TRBJ1-1; D possibly corresponds to TRBD1 (5 bases). This CDR3 has 17 residues. CDR1 is SGDLS and CDR2 is YYNGEE in the germline V gene. V dropped 4 bases and J dropped 0 bases, with 19 bases sitting between them. The CDR3 protein is CASSSGGRALMNTEAFF. CDR3 bases: TGTGCCAGCAGCTCTGGGGGGAGGGCTCTCATGAACACTGAAGCTTTCTTT. The full variable domain, with the rest looked up from reference TRBV9 and TRBJ1-1, is DSGVTQTPKHLITATGQRVTLRCSPRSGDLSVYWYQQSLDQGLQFLIQYYNGEERAKGNILERFSAQQFPDLHSELNLSSLELGDSALYFCASSSGGRALMNTEAFFGQGTRLTVV.

The chain carries TRBV27 and TRBJ1-2; D is unresolved. Trimming shortened V by 0 bases and J by 5 bases, and 10 bases separated the two germline ends. Germline values: CDR1 MNHEY, CDR2 SMNVEV (reference sequence). The CDR3 is 14 residues long. CDR3 protein: CASSLSGGLYGYTF. The CDR3 coding sequence is TGTGCCAGCAGTTTATCTGGTGGGCTTTATGGCTACACCTTC.

V is TRBV5-6 and J is TRBJ2-5, with D possibly matching TRBD1 (6 bases). The CDR3 runs 14 residues. The V and J ends lost 2 bases and 5 bases respectively, with 13 bases between them. From germline, CDR1 is SGHDT and CDR2 YYEEEE. CDR3 in DNA: TGTGCCAGCAGCTTCCAGGGGACGCTCGAGACCCAGTACTTC. Encoded protein: CASSFQGTLETQYF.

V gene TRBV6-5 combines with J gene TRBJ2-7; D possibly corresponds to TRBD2 (5 bases). The CDR3 is 14 amino acids. CDR1 and CDR2 from the germline V gene are MNHEY and SVGAGI. Trimming took 1 base from V and 2 from J, leaving 9 bases between them. The CDR3 is CASSYFGKAYEQYF. The CDR3 DNA follows: TGTGCCAGCAGTTACTTCGGGAAAGCCTACGAGCAGTACTTC.